These 14 T cell receptor beta chains originate from one sample sequenced in a study of T cells in Graves' hyperthyroidism and ophthalmopathy. Amplified TCR beta CDR3 regions came from RNA transcripts. RT-PCR in the first round (using the HTBI primer set) targeted the TCR CDR3. TCRdb independently ran MiXCR on the multiplex PCR reads; one entry per CDR3 protein. The sample includes about 360,000 distinct CDR3 sequences, 13% of them seen just once. The specimen was blood. All receptors derive from a woman between 18 and 29 years old with Graves' hyperthyroidism.

Comment on this clonotype: A much larger clone is a single base away; this may be a read error. Lacking the conserved final phenylalanine or tryptophan, this CDR3 likely reflects a read error. This chain links TRBV20-1 with TRBJ2-7; 7 bases are a match to TRBD1. The V and J ends lost 3 bases and 2 bases, in that order; junction bases with no gene match: 10. This CDR3 spans 15 amino acids. Germline CDR1 DFQATT, CDR2 SNEGSKA (reference sequence). CDR3 protein: CSASQGGQVAYEQYC. The CDR3 coding sequence is TGCAGTGCTAGTCAAGGGGGCCAAGTAGCCTACGAGCAGTACTGC.

This clonotype was counted ten times or more. The chain links TRBV28 to TRBJ2-7, with 9 bases identical to TRBD1. The V segment lost 5 bases and the J segment 6 bases; nucleotides outside the gene matches: 5. The germline gives CDR1 MDHEN, CDR2 SYDVKM. The CDR3 consists of 13 residues. The CDR3 nucleotides read TGTGCCAGCAGTCACAGGGGGCGAGGCGAGCAGTACTTC. Protein sequence: CASSHRGRGEQYF.

This clonotype was picked up many times. The rearrangement joins TRBV10-3 to TRBJ1-2; D is possibly TRBD1 (6 bases). Germline V gene data show CDR1 as ENHRY and CDR2 as SYGVKD. V was clipped by 10 bases and J by 2 bases, with 11 bases between them. The CDR3 is 12 amino acids. The CDR3 region has the DNA TGTGCCACTCACAGGGTAAACTATGGCTACACCTTC. As protein: CATHRVNYGYTF.

In its sample, this clonotype was seen a few times. The chain recombines TRBV7-9 with TRBJ2-2; a possible D gene is TRBD1 (6 bases). The CDR3 has 14 residues. The germline V gene encodes CDR1 SEHNR and CDR2 FQNEAQ (reference sequence). V dropped 8 bases and J dropped 5 bases, with 15 bases sitting between them. The CDR3 region is CASLITGLTGELFF. CDR3 in DNA: TGTGCCAGCCTTATCACAGGGCTTACCGGGGAGCTGTTTTTT.

This clonotype showed up just a few times. The rearrangement joins TRBV7-9 to TRBJ1-4; D remains ambiguous. Looked up from germline, CDR1 is SEHNR and CDR2 is FQNEAQ (reference sequence). V lost 3 bases to trimming and J lost 8 bases, with 10 bases between them. The CDR3 has 13 amino acids. The CDR3 protein is CASSFRGGEKLFF. In DNA form, the CDR3 reads TGTGCCAGCAGCTTCCGGGGTGGCGAAAAACTGTTTTTT.

This clonotype showed up many times. V gene TRBV29-1 combines with J gene TRBJ2-7; D is possibly TRBD2 (5 bases). The V end lost 7 bases, the J end lost 0 bases, and 13 bases lay between the germline ends. CDR3 size: 13 residues. Germline V gene lookup returns CDR1 SQVTM and CDR2 ANQGSEA. CDR3 bases: TGCAGCGGAGTCTCGGGAAGCTCCTACGAGCAGTACTTC. Its translation is CSGVSGSSYEQYF.

In regard to this clonotype: This could be a read error, since a much larger clone is one nucleotide away. The rearrangement uses TRBV6-1 and TRBJ2-3; 7 nucleotides match TRBD2. After removal of 3 bases from V and 2 bases from J, the junction contained 8 bases not matched to a gene. Germline V gives CDR1 MNHNS, CDR2 SASEGT. CDR3 length: 16 residues. CDR3 sequence reads: CASSEVGGGYTDTQYF. In DNA form, the CDR3 reads TGTGCCAGCAGTGAGGTCGGCGGGGGTTACACAGATACGCAGTATTTT.

This clonotype was seen at least ten times. The chain recombines TRBV18 with TRBJ1-1, with a possible D match to TRBD1 (5 bases). The CDR3 has 14 amino acids. Germline V gene lookup returns CDR1 KGHSH and CDR2 LQKENI. The V end lost 0 bases, the J end lost 5 bases, and 10 bases lay between the germline ends. In DNA, the CDR3 is TGTGCCAGCTCACCACCCCCCGGGACGACTGAAGCTTTCTTT. It codes for CASSPPPGTTEAFF.

This clonotype was picked up many times. The chain has TRBV5-1 and TRBJ2-2; D is unclear. Germline CDR1 and CDR2: SGHRS and YFSETQ. The CDR3 consists of 15 residues. V dropped 4 bases and J dropped 7 bases, with 17 bases sitting between them. The CDR3 DNA sequence: TGCGCCAGCAGCGGGGTCAGCCGTTCTGACGGGGAGCTGTTTTTT. Protein product: CASSGVSRSDGELFF.

This clonotype was counted many times. The V call is TRBV7-9, the J call TRBJ2-7; the D gene is possibly TRBD1 (5 bases). Germline V gene data show CDR1 as SEHNR and CDR2 as FQNEAQ (reference sequence). The CDR3 totals 15 residues. V lost 1 base and J 6 bases, leaving 16 bases between the germline ends. The DNA of the CDR3 is TGTGCCAGCAGCTTAGTCCAGGGAACCTACGGCGAGCAGTACTTC. As protein: CASSLVQGTYGEQYF.

This clonotype was found many times. The chain carries TRBV28 and TRBJ2-1; 10 bases are a match to TRBD1. Germline V lookup: CDR1 MDHEN, CDR2 SYDVKM. This CDR3 is 15 amino acids long. With V trimmed by 5 bases and J by 8 bases, 9 bases remained unmatched. In nucleotides, the CDR3 is TGTGCCAGCAGTACTCCCGGGACAGGGGTATATGAGCAGTTCTTC. Encoded protein: CASSTPGTGVYEQFF.

This clonotype came up a few times. J is TRBJ2-1 and V is TRBV19, with D maybe TRBD2 (6 bases). Trimming cost V 5 bases and J 6 bases, with 11 bases left between them. Germline-derived CDR1 and CDR2 are LNHDA and SQIVND (reference sequence). The length of the CDR3 is 13 residues. The CDR3 sequence is CASSYRDFNEQFF. DNA of the CDR3: TGTGCCAGTAGTTATCGGGACTTCAATGAGCAGTTCTTC.

At least ten counts were recorded for this clonotype. The chain employs TRBV10-3 and TRBJ2-7; D is possibly TRBD2 (7 bases). The CDR3 runs 14 residues. Germline CDR1 reads ENHRY; CDR2 reads SYGVKD. The V end lost 8 bases, the J end lost 0 bases, and 14 bases lay between the germline ends. The chain's CDR3 is CAIWRGGSSYEQYF. CDR3 nucleotide sequence: TGTGCCATCTGGAGGGGGGGAAGCTCCTACGAGCAGTACTTC.

This clonotype was detected many times. This sequence joins TRBV20-1 and TRBJ1-2; possible D gene TRBD1, 6 bases. The CDR3 loop spans 13 amino acids. The germline V gene encodes CDR1 DFQATT and CDR2 SNEGSKA (reference sequence). DNA for the CDR3: TGCCGCGGGGCGGGGGGTGAACAGGGTGGCTACACCTTC. Encoded protein: CRGAGGEQGGYTF.